The clone carrying this T cell receptor beta chain has a handful of counts. Its antigen is as yet unknown. For the second PCR, which ran for roughly 6 to 12 cycles, a sample-barcoded 5' primer and a J-beta primer mix were used. Sequencing of every sample gave 2.5 million or more CDR3-containing paired-end reads. TCRdb re-called the 5' RACE reads through MiXCR, storing one row per CDR3 protein. Of around 800,000 distinct CDR3 sequences detected, less than 70% appear once; the ten largest clones hold around 40%. This specimen belongs to a study of blood T cells in healthy people across ages. Study context: Using template switching, researchers captured about one barcoded beta molecule for each two T cells.

Donor samples were obtained from healthy Caucasian individuals from Russia, aged 6 to 90. General study points: Roughly linear age-related decline in beta diversity appeared, significant by age about 37.

The V and J ends lost 2 bases and 4 bases respectively, with 6 bases between them. This CDR3 comprises 13 residues. The V gene's germline CDR1 is SNHLY and CDR2 FYNNEI. V gene TRBV2 combines with J gene TRBJ1-5; D gene uncertain. This clonotype was obtained from a man older than 75 in good health. Material: blood. The CDR3 sequence: CASSELSNQPQHF. The CDR3 DNA is TGTGCCAGCAGTGAACTGTCTAATCAGCCCCAGCATTTT.